Below are 32 T cell receptor beta chains sequenced from a single sample in a study of memory CD4+ T cells and cytomegalovirus serostatus. TCRdb keeps only in-frame clones here, not all; method: immunoSEQ multiplex PCR. The sample has about 56,000 clones; about 81% are singletons. Single viable CD3+CD4+CD8-CD45RO+ cells were sorted as the memory CD4+ T cells. Material: memory CD4+ T cells from blood. The receptors here all came from an adult in good health and CMV-seronegative.

This chain connects TRBV5-6 to TRBJ2-7; D uncertain. The length of the CDR3 is 12 residues. Trimming took off 1 base at V and 5 bases at J, with 7 bases between the two ends. Looked up from germline, CDR1 is SGHDT and CDR2 is YYEEEE. CDR3 region: CASSLLTHEQYF. The DNA for the CDR3 is TGTGCCAGCAGCTTGCTGACCCACGAGCAGTACTTC.

This clone was recorded a few times. V and J are TRBV29-1 and TRBJ1-2; D is unresolved. CDR3 length: 9 residues. Trimming cost V 4 bases and J 10 bases, with 7 bases left between them. CDR1 is SQVTM and CDR2 is ANQGSEA in the germline V gene. CDR3 nucleotide sequence: TGCAGCGTTGGGGAACACTACACCTTC. This sequence encodes CSVGEHYTF.

This clone was seen once. This chain joins TRBV4-1 and TRBJ2-3, with D possibly being TRBD1 (6 bases). The CDR3 consists of 16 residues. Trimming took off 4 bases at V and 0 bases at J, with 14 bases between the two ends. CDR1 and CDR2 from the germline V gene are MGHRA and YSYEKL. CDR3 region: CASSLTGLASTDTQYF. As DNA, the CDR3 is TGCGCCAGCAGCCTTACAGGGCTCGCTAGCACAGATACGCAGTATTTT.

The chain employs TRBV27 and TRBJ1-6; a weak D match, TRBD1 (6 bases). CDR1 and CDR2 (germline): MNHEY, SMNVEV (reference sequence). Between the trimmed V and J ends, which lost 5 bases and 10 bases, there was a span of 15 bases. This CDR3 spans 14 amino acids. CDR3 region: CASSDVQGRSPLHF. The CDR3 nucleotides are TGTGCCAGCAGTGACGTGCAGGGGCGATCACCCCTCCACTTT.

Of note for this clone: Germline and junction disagree at one end, which may indicate a read error. The V and J genes are TRBV7-2 and TRBJ2-4, with 7 bases that match TRBD1. The CDR3 contains 14 residues. The germline gives CDR1 SGHTA, CDR2 FQGNSA. CDR3 DNA sequence: TGTGCCAACAGCTTAGGGGGCGCCGAAAACATTCAGTACTTC. Encoded protein: CANSLGGAENIQYF.

This clone was detected once. This chain joins TRBV15 and TRBJ2-5; weak D call: TRBD2 (6 bases). Germline CDR1 LNHNV, CDR2 YYDKDF (reference sequence). V lost 0 bases, J lost 3 bases, and 11 bases lay in between. This CDR3 is built from 15 residues. The CDR3: CATSRDMGGKETQYF. Here the CDR3 DNA reads TGTGCCACCAGCAGAGATATGGGGGGTAAAGAGACCCAGTACTTC. The full variable domain, its missing parts supplied by reference TRBV15 and TRBJ2-5, is DAMVIQNPRYQVTQFGKPVTLSCSQTLNHNVMYWYQQKSSQAPKLLFHYYDKDFNNEADTPDNFQSRRPNTSFCFLDIRSPGLGDTAMYLCATSRDMGGKETQYFGPGTRLLVL.

This clone has just one count. The chain combines TRBV5-1 with TRBJ1-1; D is ambiguous. The CDR3 extends over 14 amino acids. The germline V gene encodes CDR1 SGHRS and CDR2 YFSETQ. V lost 3 bases and J lost 6, with 15 bases in between. The DNA of the CDR3 is TGCGCCAGCAGCTCAGAGGTGACTATGGCTGAAGCTTTCTTT. The encoded protein is CASSSEVTMAEAFF.

The V call is TRBV28, the J call TRBJ1-6; 7 bases map to TRBD1. This CDR3 has 14 amino acids. Trimming cost V 5 bases and J 9 bases; bases outside gene matches: 7. Germline V gene lookup returns CDR1 MDHEN and CDR2 SYDVKM. CDR3 in amino acids: CASSVRQGGSPLHF. Here the CDR3 DNA reads TGTGCCAGCAGTGTACGACAGGGTGGTTCACCCCTCCACTTT.

The chain carries TRBV5-1 and TRBJ1-2, with D unresolved. Per the germline V gene, CDR1 is SGHRS and CDR2 is YFSETQ. The length of the CDR3 is 13 residues. The V end was cut by 2 bases, the J end by 1 base, with 6 bases between. The CDR3 nucleotides read TGCGCCAGCAGCTTACGGAATAACTATGGCTACACCTTC. Residues: CASSLRNNYGYTF.

V usage is TRBV28 and J usage is TRBJ1-6; D gene unclear. This CDR3 spans 14 amino acids. CDR1 and CDR2 from the germline V gene are MDHEN and SYDVKM. V was clipped by 6 bases and J by 7 bases, with 13 bases between them. The CDR3 region is CASRYQRTNSPLHF. The CDR3, as DNA: TGTGCCAGCAGGTACCAAAGGACGAATTCACCCCTCCACTTT.

This chain joins TRBV2 and TRBJ1-2; perhaps TRBD1 as D (6 bases). Germline V CDR1 and CDR2: SNHLY, FYNNEI. The V end was cut by 7 bases, the J end by 6 bases, with 15 bases between. This CDR3 contains 13 residues. The CDR3 reads CASTPSGANGYTF. Written as DNA, the CDR3 is TGTGCCAGCACTCCCTCAGGGGCCAATGGCTACACCTTC.

The V gene is TRBV2, the J gene TRBJ1-2; D perhaps matches TRBD1 (5 bases). Deletions cut 6 bases from V and 7 bases from J, with 15 bases between. The length of the CDR3 is 13 residues. Germline V gene lookup returns CDR1 SNHLY and CDR2 FYNNEI. CDR3 DNA: TGTGCCAGCAGGGACGACAGTAGCGGTGGCTACACCTTC. Translating gives CASRDDSSGGYTF.

The chain has TRBV4-1 and TRBJ2-5; tentatively, D is TRBD2 (6 bases). From germline, CDR1 is MGHRA and CDR2 YSYEKL. The CDR3 consists of 15 residues. V lost 0 bases and J 5 bases, leaving 13 bases between the germline ends. As DNA, the CDR3 is TGCGCCAGCAGCCAAGATCCCCAGGGAGGTGAGACCCAGTACTTC. This sequence encodes CASSQDPQGGETQYF.

The chain has TRBV14 and TRBJ2-2; the D is unclear. There are 15 residues in the CDR3. Germline values: CDR1 SGHDN, CDR2 FVKESK. With 0 bases removed from V and 1 base from J, the gap between germline ends came to 6 bases. The CDR3 loop is CASSQELGNTGELFF. The CDR3 bases are TGTGCCAGCAGCCAAGAGCTGGGGAACACCGGGGAGCTGTTTTTT.

The chain has TRBV5-4 and TRBJ2-1; 13 bases line up with TRBD2. The junction had 6 bases not matched to a gene; V was cut back by 1 base and J by 5 bases. The CDR3 is 17 amino acids. In germline, CDR1 is SGHNT, CDR2 YYREEE (reference sequence). The CDR3 region is CASSLTSGGARDNEQFF. CDR3 nucleotide sequence: TGTGCCAGCAGCTTGACTAGCGGGGGGGCCCGGGACAATGAGCAGTTCTTC.

The rearrangement uses TRBV27 and TRBJ1-6; D gene unclear. The CDR3 extends over 16 amino acids. Germline lookup yields CDR1 MNHEY and CDR2 SMNVEV (reference sequence). Trimming removed 6 bases from V and 7 bases from J, with 19 bases in between. The CDR3 DNA sequence: TGTGCCAGCAGCCCACAGAGGACGGTATCCAATTCACCCCTCCACTTT. Translation: CASSPQRTVSNSPLHF.

The V and J genes are TRBV11-2 and TRBJ2-5; 13 bases are shared with TRBD2. The length of the CDR3 is 15 residues. V shed 1 base, J shed 5 bases, and the junction held 1 base outside the gene matches. Germline V gene data show CDR1 as SGHAT and CDR2 as FQNNGV. CDR3 amino acids: CASSLGLAGGETQYF. CDR3 nucleotide sequence: TGTGCCAGCAGCTTAGGACTAGCGGGGGGTGAGACCCAGTACTTC.

This sequence joins TRBV6-5 and TRBJ1-2, with D possibly being TRBD1 (5 bases). The CDR3 is 15 residues long. The germline CDR1 and CDR2 sequences are MNHEY and SVGAGI. Deletions cut 6 bases from V and 2 bases from J, with 16 bases between. CDR3 amino acids: CASSPDQGANYGYTF. CDR3 in DNA: TGTGCCAGCAGCCCCGATCAGGGCGCAAACTATGGCTACACCTTC.

J is TRBJ1-5 and V is TRBV5-1; 7 bases line up with TRBD1. The germline V gene has CDR1 SGHRS and CDR2 YFSETQ. The CDR3 consists of 14 residues. Germline trimming cut 0 bases from V and 8 bases from J; bases unmatched to any gene: 5. CDR3 sequence: CASSLGQGNEPQHF. The CDR3 DNA reads as TGCGCCAGCAGCTTGGGACAGGGAAATGAGCCCCAGCATTTT.

J is TRBJ1-6 and V is TRBV4-1; no reliable D call. Germline V lookup: CDR1 MGHRA, CDR2 YSYEKL. The length of the CDR3 is 17 residues. V gave up 3 bases and J gave up 8 bases, with 20 bases separating them. The CDR3 bases are TGCGCCAGCAGCCAGCACGTGGCTGAGGCCTCTCATTCACCCCTCCACTTT. Its protein is CASSQHVAEASHSPLHF.

The chain is built from TRBV7-2 and TRBJ1-5; no firm D call. CDR3 length equals 14 residues. The ends were cut back, 1 base at V and 1 base at J, with 5 bases in the middle. The germline CDR1 and CDR2 sequences are SGHTA and FQGNSA. The CDR3 DNA reads TGTGCCAGCAGCTTAGAATGGAGCAATCAGCCCCAGCATTTT. It yields the protein CASSLEWSNQPQHF.

The chain recombines TRBV5-1 with TRBJ2-7; TRBD1 aligns across 8 bases. With 4 bases clipped from V and 7 bases from J, the junction kept 7 bases outside the gene matches. The CDR3 covers 13 residues. CDR1 is SGHRS, CDR2 YFSETQ, per germline. The CDR3, as DNA: TGCGCCAGCAGCCTAGACAGGGGTTTAGAGCAGTACTTC. This codes for CASSLDRGLEQYF.

The V and J genes are TRBV7-2 and TRBJ2-1; 7 bases align to TRBD1. The CDR3 length is 16 residues. Germline-derived CDR1 and CDR2 are SGHTA and FQGNSA. With 0 bases clipped from V and 0 bases from J, the junction kept 2 bases outside the gene matches. The CDR3: CASSLAWDSSYNEQFF. DNA for the CDR3: TGTGCCAGCAGCTTAGCTTGGGACAGCTCCTACAATGAGCAGTTCTTC.

The chain uses TRBV7-3 and TRBJ1-2; D is ambiguous. The V end lost 5 bases, the J end lost 4 bases, and 17 bases lay between the germline ends. The CDR3 contains 15 residues. Germline CDR1 and CDR2: SGHTA and FQGTGA. CDR3 sequence (DNA): TGTGCCAGCAGCCCGTCCCCGGGCGGCCGCTATGGCTACACCTTC. Protein sequence: CASSPSPGGRYGYTF.

The chain recombines TRBV2 with TRBJ1-4, with 7 bases aligning to TRBD1. Losses at the gene ends were 6 bases for V and 4 bases for J; bases not matched to a gene: 5. CDR3 size: 14 residues. Per the germline V gene, CDR1 is SNHLY and CDR2 is FYNNEI. Here the CDR3 reads CASSLTGYNEKLFF. The CDR3 DNA reads TGTGCCAGCAGCCTGACAGGGTATAATGAAAAACTGTTTTTT.

The chain uses TRBV15 and TRBJ1-1, with D tentatively TRBD1 (6 bases). Trimming took off 4 bases at V and 5 bases at J, with 20 bases between the two ends. CDR3 length: 16 residues. Germline V lookup: CDR1 LNHNV, CDR2 YYDKDF (reference sequence). CDR3 bases: TGTGCCACCAGCAACGGACAGTTAACGCCGGGTACTGAAGCTTTCTTT. The encoded protein is CATSNGQLTPGTEAFF.

The rearrangement uses TRBV5-1 and TRBJ2-1; D unclear. The germline V gene has CDR1 SGHRS and CDR2 YFSETQ. The V and J ends lost 1 base and 6 bases respectively, with 14 bases between them. CDR3 length: 15 amino acids. CDR3 region: CASSLRSLQPNEQFF. The CDR3 nucleotides read TGCGCCAGCAGCTTGCGTAGTCTCCAGCCCAATGAGCAGTTCTTC.

This clone was detected a few times. The V and J genes are TRBV14 and TRBJ2-1, with 7 nucleotides matching TRBD2. The CDR3 consists of 16 residues. The V and J ends lost 4 bases and 4 bases, in that order; junction bases with no gene match: 10. The V gene's germline CDR1 is SGHDN and CDR2 FVKESK. The CDR3 loop is CASSPWGGSSYNEQFF. The CDR3 DNA reads TGTGCCAGCAGCCCATGGGGGGGGTCCTCATACAATGAGCAGTTCTTC.

The chain links TRBV5-1 to TRBJ2-7; 10 nucleotides align to TRBD2. Germline values: CDR1 SGHRS, CDR2 YFSETQ. J gave up 7 bases and V 3 bases, and 10 bases lay outside the gene matches. The CDR3 consists of 15 residues. The CDR3 DNA is TGCGCCAGCAGCTCCCAGCGGGGGGGCCTGGGAGAGCAGTACTTC. Protein sequence: CASSSQRGGLGEQYF.

V and J are TRBV30 and TRBJ1-3; D remains unclear. V was cut by 4 bases and J by 2 bases, with 6 bases left in between. CDR1 is GTSNPN, CDR2 SVGIG, per germline (reference sequence). This CDR3 is 12 amino acids long. CDR3: CAWNRAGNTIYF. The CDR3 DNA sequence: TGTGCCTGGAATAGGGCTGGAAACACCATATATTTT.

This chain links TRBV4-2 with TRBJ1-5; possible D gene TRBD1, 5 bases. Germline V gives CDR1 LGHNA, CDR2 YNFKEQ. V was shortened by 10 bases and J by 6 bases, with 16 bases between the two germline ends. This CDR3 is built from 13 residues. The CDR3 DNA is TGTGCCACCGGGGGGGGATCGGGTCAGCCCCAGCATTTT. Its protein product is CATGGGSGQPQHF.

The chain is built from TRBV19 and TRBJ2-3; 8 positions agree with TRBD2. The CDR3 runs 17 residues. The V segment lost 3 bases and the J segment 2 bases; nucleotides outside the gene matches: 10. CDR1 LNHDA and CDR2 SQIVND come from the germline V gene (reference sequence). This chain's CDR3 is CASSMSGSGAITDTQYF. CDR3 DNA sequence: TGTGCCAGTAGTATGAGCGGTAGCGGGGCGATCACAGATACGCAGTATTTT.